A single TCR beta chain is shown here with its context. Its antigen is not known. The data stem from a study of blood T cells in healthy people across ages. Findings and limits, study-wide: When set beside aged donors, long-lived donors presented more naive CD4+ cells and higher diversity.

Individuals who donated were healthy Caucasians from Russia aged about 6 to 90. Total RNA, at least 6 micrograms per sample, was extracted from PBMCs. The use of a sample-barcoded 5' primer and a J-beta primer mix characterized a second PCR of roughly 7 to 12 cycles. A template-switch adaptor with 12 random nucleotides tagged each cDNA molecule. MiXCR, run by TCRdb on the 5' RACE reads, gives a single entry per CDR3 protein. The data hold approximately 1.5 million distinct CDR3 sequences, with around 36% observed a single time. What was sequenced was blood. This receptor was identified in a woman in her 30s in good health.

The CDR3 sequence is CSATQAGGYTF. CDR3 coding DNA: TGCAGTGCTACACAGGCTGGAGGCTACACCTTC. V is TRBV20-1 and J is TRBJ1-2; TRBD1 might be the D (5 bases). Trimming took off 4 bases at V and 8 bases at J, with 11 bases between the two ends. CDR3 size: 11 residues. Looked up from germline, CDR1 is DFQATT and CDR2 is SNEGSKA (reference sequence).